This TCR beta chain was sequenced during a study of neoadjuvant nivolumab and ipilimumab in lung cancer. Study background: Patients got nivolumab 3 mg/kg on days 1, 15 and 29; combination added ipilimumab 1 mg/kg day 1.

Study-wide findings and caveats: From pretherapy to surgery, tumor richness and clonality rose with dual therapy.

The method was immunoSEQ multiplex PCR; TCRdb's version includes in-frame clones alone and lacks a portion of them. The sample contains over 5,500 clones, around 77% of which appear only once. Concerning this clone: The antigen is not known.

Trimming took off 0 bases at V and 5 bases at J, with 19 bases between the two ends. The CDR3 spans 17 residues. Germline V gives CDR1 MNHNS, CDR2 SASEGT. The sequencing here drew on tumor tissue, taken after neoadjuvant nivolumab, alone or with ipilimumab, at or shortly before surgery. This TCR was sampled from an adult with non-small cell lung cancer. This chain uses TRBV6-1 with TRBJ1-2; TRBD1 is a possible D gene (6 bases). CDR3 sequence (DNA): TGTGCCAGCAGTGAAGCGCAGGACCAGCCAGGGGTTTATGGCTACACCTTC. Its protein product is CASSEAQDQPGVYGYTF.